The 14 T cell receptor beta chains below were found in one sample sequenced in a study of T cell responses to AZD1222 COVID-19 vaccine. Libraries were prepared by immunoSEQ multiplex PCR; TCRdb keeps only in-frame clonotypes and omits some of them. The sample shows about 150,000 clones, more than 85% of them seen only once. Sequences were derived from peripheral blood, sampled 28 days after the second AZD1222 dose. The origin of the receptors is an adult who received the AZD1222 COVID-19 vaccine.

CDR3 residues: CASRSTGVINEQFF. CDR3 coding DNA: TGTGCCAGCAGATCTACAGGGGTTATCAATGAGCAGTTCTTC. This rearrangement joins TRBV3-1 (or the pseudogene TRBV3-2) to TRBJ2-1, with TRBD1 identical over 7 bases. V gave up 6 bases and J gave up 6 bases; unmatched junction bases: 8. The CDR3 contains 14 residues. Germline V gives CDR1 LGHDT, CDR2 YNNKEL (reference sequence).

This clone was seen just once. The chain employs TRBV27 and TRBJ1-2, with a tentative D call TRBD1 (6 bases). There are 14 residues in the CDR3. Germline lookup yields CDR1 MNHEY and CDR2 SMNVEV (reference sequence). Trimming took off 5 bases at V and 8 bases at J, with 18 bases between the two ends. This CDR3 is CASSPLQGRGGYTF. In nucleotides, the CDR3 is TGTGCCAGCAGTCCCCTACAGGGAAGGGGCGGCTACACCTTC.

This clone was counted a single time. V usage is TRBV27 and J usage is TRBJ1-2; D is unresolved. The CDR3 runs 14 residues. The germline CDR1 and CDR2 sequences are MNHEY and SMNVEV (reference sequence). V was pared by 5 bases and J by 4 bases, with 14 bases between. Here the CDR3 DNA reads TGTGCCAGCAGTCCCCTTACAGACATCTATGGCTACACCTTC. Protein product: CASSPLTDIYGYTF.

The chain employs TRBV6-5 and TRBJ2-7; tentative D call: TRBD2 (6 bases). The CDR3 has 15 amino acids. CDR1 is MNHEY, CDR2 SVGAGI, per germline. V was clipped by 0 bases and J by 1 base, with 10 bases between them. CDR3 sequence: CASSYSSGPSYEQYF. The CDR3 nucleotides are TGTGCCAGCAGTTACTCGAGCGGGCCGTCCTACGAGCAGTACTTC.

In this sample, this clone turned up once. The V gene is TRBV19, the J gene TRBJ2-1, with D perhaps matching TRBD2 (6 bases). The ends were cut back, 5 bases at V and 5 bases at J, with 16 bases in the middle. Germline lookup yields CDR1 LNHDA and CDR2 SQIVND (reference sequence). The CDR3 is made up of 15 amino acids. Here the CDR3 DNA reads TGTGCCAGTAGTCCCATTCCCTGGGGGGACAATGAGCAGTTCTTC. Translated, it gives CASSPIPWGDNEQFF.

V and J are TRBV7-7 and TRBJ2-2; 11 nucleotides match TRBD2. Germline loops: CDR1 SSHAT, CDR2 FNYEAQ (reference sequence). The CDR3 is made up of 19 amino acids. Trimming removed 2 bases from V and 6 bases from J; junction bases left unmatched: 14. This CDR3 is CASSLWLAGGIETAGELFF. Here the CDR3 DNA reads TGTGCCAGCAGCTTATGGCTAGCGGGAGGTATAGAGACGGCCGGGGAGCTGTTTTTT.

The chain recombines TRBV5-1 with TRBJ1-5; possibly TRBD1 for D (6 bases). The CDR3 is 14 residues long. The V end was cut by 4 bases, the J end by 3 bases, with 11 bases between. Germline V CDR1 and CDR2: SGHRS, YFSETQ. The CDR3 loop is CASSAGQPNQPQHF. CDR3 DNA: TGCGCCAGCAGCGCCGGACAGCCCAATCAGCCCCAGCATTTT.

The V gene is TRBV10-2, the J gene TRBJ1-1; no definite D call. Germline-derived CDR1 and CDR2 are WSHSY and SAAADI. The length of the CDR3 is 11 residues. Between the trimmed V and J ends, which lost 3 bases and 2 bases, there was a span of 1 base. The CDR3 region has the DNA TGCGCCAGCAGTGATAACACTGAAGCTTTCTTT. This codes for CASSDNTEAFF.

The chain has TRBV7-9 and TRBJ2-1, with D possibly matching TRBD1 (6 bases). The CDR3 loop spans 14 amino acids. The V end was cut by 4 bases, the J end by 5 bases, with 12 bases between. From germline, CDR1 is SEHNR and CDR2 FQNEAQ (reference sequence). In nucleotides, the CDR3 is TGTGCCAGCAGCTCACGCAGGGGCCACAATGAGCAGTTCTTC. This gives the protein CASSSRRGHNEQFF.

This clone was counted a single time. The chain employs TRBV18 and TRBJ1-2, with 7 bases matching TRBD1. Germline CDR1 KGHSH, CDR2 LQKENI. Trimming at V came to 3 bases and at J to 10 bases, leaving 14 bases not matched to a gene. The CDR3 contains 15 residues. In DNA form, the CDR3 reads TGTGCCAGCTCACCCCGACAGGGTGCCGAATCGACCTACACCTTC. Translating it yields CASSPRQGAESTYTF.

CDR3 protein: CASSPGYAVNTQETQYF. CDR3 sequence (DNA): TGTGCCAGCTCACCAGGGTATGCGGTTAACACACAAGAGACCCAGTACTTC. This chain connects TRBV18 to TRBJ2-5; D call uncertain. Per germline, CDR1 KGHSH and CDR2 LQKENI. V was cut by 2 bases and J by 2 bases, with 18 bases left in between. This CDR3 region has 17 residues.

The chain links TRBV19 to TRBJ1-5; perhaps TRBD1 as D (5 bases). This CDR3 is 17 amino acids long. CDR1 is LNHDA and CDR2 is SQIVND in the germline V gene (reference sequence). V was cut by 4 bases and J by 0 bases, with 16 bases left in between. In DNA, the CDR3 is TGTGCCAGTAGTAAGTGGGGGTCGGGGCTTAGCAATCAGCCCCAGCATTTT. Residues: CASSKWGSGLSNQPQHF.

The chain recombines TRBV4-3 with TRBJ2-5; unclear D gene. Looked up from germline, CDR1 is LGHNA and CDR2 is YSLEER. The V gene lost 1 base and the J gene lost 2 bases, with 8 bases spanning the gap. The CDR3 runs 14 residues. The CDR3 DNA reads TGCGCCAGCAGCCAAGGGGCTATTCAAGAGACCCAGTACTTC. Residues: CASSQGAIQETQYF.

The CDR3 loop is CASSFLTGGNTEAFF. CDR3 coding DNA: TGTGCCAGCAGCTTCTTGACAGGGGGGAACACTGAAGCTTTCTTT. The chain couples TRBV7-9 to TRBJ1-1; 9 nucleotides line up with TRBD1. The CDR3 length is 15 residues. Germline trimming cut 3 bases from V and 1 base from J; bases unmatched to any gene: 3. The germline CDR1 and CDR2 sequences are SEHNR and FQNEAQ (reference sequence).